This T cell receptor beta chain was retrieved from a study of vaccination and CD4 T cells after COVID-19. Overall study results and limits: Recorded median SARS-CoV-2-reactive clonotype numbers increased from around 20 to 38 without reaching significance.

The study sequenced cultured CD4+ T cell DNA using the Oncomine TCR Beta short-read assay. TCRdb re-derived calls from the PCR reads in MiXCR, one entry per CDR3 protein. This table has 10,000 to 13,000 distinct CDR3 sequences, around a third appearing once. Indicated treatment: approximately 11-day PBMC culture with coronavirus spike peptide pools or control peptides (ViraFEST assay). Cells were cultured for roughly 9 days, and then CD4+ T cells were isolated by negative selection. This clonotype appeared a few times. Its antigen remains unknown. This clonotype was sampled from a human donor who had recovered from COVID-19. Sequenced input: CD4+ T cells from blood, cultured in vitro.

The chain's CDR3 is CASSLDPGQGNQPQHF. CDR3 nucleotide sequence: TGCGCCAGCAGCTTGGACCCGGGACAGGGGAATCAGCCCCAGCATTTT. The J gene is TRBJ1-5, the V gene TRBV5-1, with 10 bases identical to TRBD1. This CDR3 comprises 16 residues. With V trimmed by 0 bases and J by 4 bases, 4 bases remained unmatched. Per germline, CDR1 SGHRS and CDR2 YFSETQ. The whole variable domain, remainder taken from reference TRBV5-1 and TRBJ1-5, is KAGVTQTPRYLIKTRGQQVTLSCSPISGHRSVSWYQQTPGQGLQFLFEYFSETQRNKGNFPGRFSGRQFSNSRSEMNVSTLELGDSALYLCASSLDPGQGNQPQHFGDGTRLSIL.